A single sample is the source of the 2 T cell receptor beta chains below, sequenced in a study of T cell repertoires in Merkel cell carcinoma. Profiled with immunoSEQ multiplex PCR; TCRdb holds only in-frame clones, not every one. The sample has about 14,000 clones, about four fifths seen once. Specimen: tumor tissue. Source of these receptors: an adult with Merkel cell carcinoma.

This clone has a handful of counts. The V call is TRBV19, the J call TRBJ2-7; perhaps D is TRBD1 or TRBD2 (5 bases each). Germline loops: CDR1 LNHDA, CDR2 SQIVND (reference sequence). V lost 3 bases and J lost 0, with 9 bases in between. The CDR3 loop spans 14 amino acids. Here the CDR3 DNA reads TGTGCCAGTAGTATGTCGGGGCCCTCCTACGAGCAGTACTTC. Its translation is CASSMSGPSYEQYF.

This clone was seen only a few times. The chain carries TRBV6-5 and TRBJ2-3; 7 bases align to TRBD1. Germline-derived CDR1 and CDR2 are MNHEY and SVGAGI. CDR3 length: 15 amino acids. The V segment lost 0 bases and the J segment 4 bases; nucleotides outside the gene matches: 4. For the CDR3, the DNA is TGTGCCAGCAGTTACTCAGACAGGGCCGCAGATACGCAGTATTTT. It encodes CASSYSDRAADTQYF.